The T cell receptor (beta chain) under discussion was sequenced for a study of T cell repertoires in ileal Crohn's disease. V was trimmed by 1 base and J by 0 bases, leaving 17 bases between them. The CDR3 length is 18 residues. Germline V gives CDR1 MGHDK, CDR2 SYGVNS. This clone is a singleton in its sample. Its specificity is unknown. Points from the study as a whole: Sorted CD8 T cells held more high-frequency clones than CD4. Within the first postoperative year, endoscopy came at median approximately 6.7 months.

This sample's time point: neoterminal ileum biopsy at postoperative endoscopy, about 6 months after surgery. Libraries were prepared by immunoSEQ multiplex PCR; TCRdb keeps only in-frame clonotypes and omits some of them. The sample lists about 11,000 clones; more than 65% were seen once. J is TRBJ2-3 and V is TRBV25-1; D gene uncertain. The sequencing input was ileal tissue. The clonotype originates from an adult with Crohn's disease. CDR3 DNA sequence: TGTGCCAGCAGTGAATCCATCCCGACACCTAATAGCACAGATACGCAGTATTTT. This translates into CASSESIPTPNSTDTQYF. Together with reference TRBV25-1 and TRBJ2-3, the CDR3 gives the full variable domain: EADIYQTPRYLVIGTGKKITLECSQTMGHDKMYWYQQDPGMELHLIHYSYGVNSTEKGDLSSESTVSRIRTEHFPLTLESARPSHTSQYLCASSESIPTPNSTDTQYFGPGTRLTVL.